This T cell receptor beta chain appears in the sequencing data of a study of shared clonotypes between healthy human individuals. Study conclusions and caveats: A handful of donors held roughly 5% of naive CD4 clonotypes in common.

Remarks on this clone: As yet, its antigen is unknown.

TCRdb's table, derived via immunoSEQ multiplex PCR, lists solely in-frame clones and lacks some. The sample yields 2,500,000 or so clones, about nine tenths seen once. The CDR3 runs to 13 residues. The V and J ends lost 4 bases and 0 bases respectively, with 7 bases between them. Germline assignment: CDR1 SGHRS and CDR2 YFSETQ. The sequenced sample was naive CD4+ T cells from PBMCs. Documented subset: CD45RA+ positively selected. The receptor was isolated from a man aged 18 to 30 in good health. Some clones in this sample may be carry-over from other donors' samples. V usage is TRBV5-1 and J usage is TRBJ2-5; D remains unclear. CDR3 in DNA: TGCGCCAGCAGCCATATCGACCAAGAGACCCAGTACTTC. Translation gives CASSHIDQETQYF. The full variable domain, rest sourced from reference TRBV5-1 and TRBJ2-5, is KAGVTQTPRYLIKTRGQQVTLSCSPISGHRSVSWYQQTPGQGLQFLFEYFSETQRNKGNFPGRFSGRQFSNSRSEMNVSTLELGDSALYLCASSHIDQETQYFGPGTRLLVL.